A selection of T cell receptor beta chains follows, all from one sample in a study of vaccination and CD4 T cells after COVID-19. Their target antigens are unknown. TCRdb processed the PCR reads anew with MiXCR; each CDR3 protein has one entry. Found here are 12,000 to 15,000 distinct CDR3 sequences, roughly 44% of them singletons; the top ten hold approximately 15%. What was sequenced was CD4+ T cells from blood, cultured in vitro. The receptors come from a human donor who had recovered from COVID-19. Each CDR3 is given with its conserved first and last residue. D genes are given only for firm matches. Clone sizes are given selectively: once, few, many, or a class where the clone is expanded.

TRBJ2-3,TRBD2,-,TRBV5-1,CASSLVKRGGGPMPTDTQYF,TGCGCCAGCAGCTTGGTAAAGCGGGGGGGAGGTCCCATGCCCACAGATACGCAGTATTTT
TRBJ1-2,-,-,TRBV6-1,CASSGPDTYGYTF,TGTGCCAGCAGTGGCCCGGACACGTATGGCTACACCTTC
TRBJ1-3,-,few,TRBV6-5,CASSYFGAAGNTIYF,TGTGCCAGCAGTTACTTCGGGGCTGCTGGAAACACCATATATTTT
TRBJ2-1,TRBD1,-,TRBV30,CAWSPTGNNEQFF,TGTGCCTGGAGTCCGACAGGGAACAATGAGCAGTTCTTC
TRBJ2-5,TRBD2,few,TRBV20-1,CSARESGGGLAREETQYF,TGCAGTGCTAGAGAATCTGGCGGGGGACTCGCGCGGGAAGAGACCCAGTACTTC
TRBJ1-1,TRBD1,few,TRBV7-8,CASSRFGTGGKAFF,TGTGCCAGCAGTCGATTCGGGACAGGGGGAAAAGCTTTCTTT
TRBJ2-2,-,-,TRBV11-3,CASSFGPKNTGELFF,TGTGCCAGCAGCTTCGGGCCCAAAAACACCGGGGAGCTGTTTTTT
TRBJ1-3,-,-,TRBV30,CAWEGGLYLRSGNTIYF,TGTGCCTGGGAGGGGGGACTTTATCTTCGCTCTGGAAACACCATATATTTT
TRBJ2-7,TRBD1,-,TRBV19,CASSTGGVEQYF,TGTGCCAGTAGTACAGGGGGCGTTGAGCAGTACTTC
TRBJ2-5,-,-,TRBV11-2,CASSLQETQYF,TGTGCCAGCAGCTTACAAGAGACCCAGTACTTC
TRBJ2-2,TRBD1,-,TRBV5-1,CASSRTSRTGGSGELFF,TGCGCCAGCAGCCGCACATCCAGGACAGGGGGCAGCGGGGAGCTGTTTTTT
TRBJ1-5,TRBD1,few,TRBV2,CASSVDRVSNQPQHF,TGTGCCAGCAGTGTGGACAGGGTAAGCAATCAGCCCCAGCATTTT
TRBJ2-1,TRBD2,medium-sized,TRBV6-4,CASSESSGGNEQFF,TGTGCCAGCAGTGAGAGTAGCGGGGGTAATGAGCAGTTCTTC
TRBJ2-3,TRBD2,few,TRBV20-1,CSARDGLAGYSSTDTQYF,TGCAGTGCTAGAGATGGACTAGCGGGGTACTCTAGCACAGATACGCAGTATTTT
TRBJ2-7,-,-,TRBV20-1,CSAAPRTAGYEQYF,TGCAGTGCTGCTCCTAGGACTGCGGGCTACGAGCAGTACTTC
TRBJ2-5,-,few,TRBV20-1,CSARDGSGRETQYF,TGCAGTGCTAGAGATGGGTCAGGACGGGAGACCCAGTACTTC
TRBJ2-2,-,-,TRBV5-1,CASSQYGELFF,TGCGCCAGCAGCCAATACGGGGAGCTGTTTTTT
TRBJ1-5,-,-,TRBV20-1,CSAGPPEGDQPQHF,TGCAGTGCTGGGCCCCCCGAGGGGGATCAGCCCCAGCATTTT
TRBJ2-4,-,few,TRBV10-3,CAIRDVLGQGHWYF,TGTGCCATCAGAGACGTCTTGGGGCAGGGACACTGGTACTTC
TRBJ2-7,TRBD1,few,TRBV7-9,CASSLGQVNPYEQYF,TGTGCCAGCAGCCTTGGACAGGTAAATCCCTACGAGCAGTACTTC
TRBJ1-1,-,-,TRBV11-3,CASSLGGVRSGSAFF,TGTGCCAGCAGCTTAGGAGGGGTAAGGTCGGGGTCAGCTTTCTTT
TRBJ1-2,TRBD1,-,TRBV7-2,CASSSTGGRNYGYTF,TGTGCCAGCAGCTCTACAGGGGGCAGAAACTATGGCTACACCTTC